Listed here are 17 T cell receptor beta chains from one sample, sequenced in a study of T cells after yellow fever vaccination. From the 5' RACE reads, TCRdb called clonotypes with MiXCR, one entry per CDR3 protein. The sample contains approximately 350,000 distinct CDR3 sequences, roughly 10% of which appear only once. The sample was PBMCs, taken on the day of the first yellow fever vaccination. These receptor sequences come from a young man who received the YFV17D yellow fever vaccine.

There are a few counts of this clonotype. The chain recombines TRBV19 with TRBJ2-5; 7 nucleotides match TRBD1. Per the germline V gene, CDR1 is LNHDA and CDR2 is SQIVND (reference sequence). V dropped 6 bases and J dropped 4; count of bases not matched to a gene: 5. The CDR3 covers 13 residues. CDR3 bases: TGTGCCAGTAGCCAGGGGGTTCCAGAGACCCAGTACTTC. It specifies CASSQGVPETQYF.

This clonotype has a handful of counts. The chain carries TRBV6-1 and TRBJ1-2, with 7 bases identical to TRBD1. This CDR3 region has 17 residues. Trimming cost V 6 bases and J 3 bases; bases outside gene matches: 16. Germline lookup yields CDR1 MNHNS and CDR2 SASEGT. The CDR3 loop is CASSQPRQGSKHYGYTF. CDR3 DNA: TGTGCCAGCAGCCAGCCCAGACAGGGTTCTAAGCACTATGGCTACACCTTC.

This clonotype was seen more than once but under ten times. The chain recombines TRBV5-1 with TRBJ2-5; perhaps TRBD2 as D (6 bases). Per germline, CDR1 SGHRS and CDR2 YFSETQ. The V end was cut by 1 base, the J end by 6 bases, with 13 bases between. This CDR3 has 14 amino acids. CDR3 loop: CASSLIGGGKTQYF. The CDR3 DNA sequence: TGCGCCAGCAGCTTGATCGGGGGTGGGAAGACCCAGTACTTC.

This clonotype showed up just a few times. The rearrangement links TRBV4-1 to TRBJ2-7; the D gene is possibly TRBD2 (6 bases). The V end was cut by 1 base, the J end by 6 bases, with 16 bases between. The CDR3 has 15 residues. From germline, CDR1 is MGHRA and CDR2 YSYEKL. This CDR3 reads CASSQVVARGGEQYF. The CDR3 coding sequence is TGCGCCAGCAGCCAAGTTGTGGCGAGGGGAGGCGAGCAGTACTTC.

This clonotype was counted ten times or more. This chain uses TRBV6-1 with TRBJ1-2; TRBD1 aligns across 7 bases. Trimming at V came to 6 bases and at J to 4 bases, leaving 5 bases not matched to a gene. From germline, CDR1 is MNHNS and CDR2 SASEGT. The CDR3 is 13 amino acids. The CDR3 protein is CASRREGAYGYTF. The CDR3 region has the DNA TGTGCCAGCAGGCGGGAGGGGGCCTATGGCTACACCTTC.

This clonotype was counted between two and nine times. This sequence joins TRBV15 and TRBJ2-5, with 9 bases aligning to TRBD1. From germline, CDR1 is LNHNV and CDR2 YYDKDF (reference sequence). There are 16 residues in the CDR3. With 0 bases clipped from V and 7 bases from J, the junction kept 9 bases outside the gene matches. CDR3 nucleotides: TGTGCCACCAGCAGAGACCCTACAGGGGGCGAGGGGACCCAGTACTTC. Its translation: CATSRDPTGGEGTQYF.

The CDR3 protein is CSVAGRRETQYF. The CDR3 nucleotides are TGCAGCGTTGCGGGGCGGAGGGAGACCCAGTACTTC. V gene TRBV29-1 combines with J gene TRBJ2-5; D may match TRBD1 or TRBD2 (5 bases each). This CDR3 contains 12 residues. V gave up 4 bases and J gave up 5 bases, with 11 bases separating them. Germline assignment: CDR1 SQVTM and CDR2 ANQGSEA.

The rearrangement joins TRBV14 to TRBJ2-2; no clear D gene. The CDR3 sequence is 10 residues long. Trimming removed 7 bases at V and 7 bases at J, with 4 bases between. CDR1 is SGHDN, CDR2 FVKESK, per germline. The CDR3 DNA sequence: TGTGCCAGCAACCTCGGGGAGCTGTTTTTT. Translation gives CASNLGELFF.

In its sample, this clonotype was seen a few times. The chain recombines TRBV10-3 with TRBJ2-5; D possibly corresponds to TRBD2 (7 bases). The germline gives CDR1 ENHRY, CDR2 SYGVKD. This CDR3 is 13 amino acids long. V gave up 6 bases and J gave up 2 bases, with 10 bases separating them. The CDR3: CAIRGGLQETQYF. CDR3 sequence (DNA): TGTGCCATCAGGGGGGGGCTTCAAGAGACCCAGTACTTC.

This clonotype was seen more than once but under ten times. The chain carries TRBV27 and TRBJ2-7; TRBD2 agrees at 8 bases. This CDR3 comprises 14 residues. V shed 5 bases, J shed 6 bases, and the junction held 9 bases outside the gene matches. From germline, CDR1 is MNHEY and CDR2 SMNVEV (reference sequence). CDR3 in amino acids: CASSQGLESAEQYF. The CDR3 nucleotides are TGTGCCAGCAGTCAGGGACTAGAGTCCGCCGAGCAGTACTTC.

This sequence joins TRBV20-1 and TRBJ1-1; the D is unclear. The CDR3 loop spans 14 amino acids. CDR1 and CDR2 from the germline V gene are DFQATT and SNEGSKA (reference sequence). Trimming pared 3 bases from V and 1 base from J, leaving 12 bases between. Here the CDR3 reads CSARGISGNTEAFF. The CDR3 nucleotides are TGCAGTGCTAGGGGGATCAGCGGGAACACTGAAGCTTTCTTT.

This clonotype has more than one count but fewer than ten. The rearrangement links TRBV5-6 to TRBJ2-7; D may be TRBD2 (6 bases). CDR1 SGHDT and CDR2 YYEEEE come from the germline V gene. Trimming removed 1 base at V and 4 bases at J, with 12 bases between. CDR3 length equals 14 residues. CDR3 DNA sequence: TGTGCCAGCAGCTTGACGGGACTTGATTACGAGCAGTACTTC. Protein sequence: CASSLTGLDYEQYF.

This clonotype showed up many times. V and J are TRBV28 and TRBJ2-1; tentatively, D is TRBD1 or TRBD2 (5 bases each). Germline CDR1 is MDHEN and CDR2 is SYDVKM. V dropped 6 bases and J dropped 4 bases, with 10 bases sitting between them. The CDR3 length is 13 residues. CDR3 in DNA: TGTGCCAGCAGCACCGGGGCATACAATGAGCAGTTCTTC. It is translated as CASSTGAYNEQFF.

This clonotype occurred a few times. The chain recombines TRBV12-3 or TRBV12-4 with TRBJ1-2, with 7 bases matching TRBD1. V trimming: 6 bases; J trimming: 1 base; junction bases outside the gene matches: 8. The CDR3 has 15 residues. CDR3 in DNA: TGTGCCAGCAGCTACACAGGGGTTGGTAACTATGGCTACACCTTC. It specifies CASSYTGVGNYGYTF.

The chain recombines TRBV20-1 with TRBJ1-2; the D is unclear. This CDR3 is 13 amino acids long. CDR1 and CDR2 from the germline V gene are DFQATT and SNEGSKA (reference sequence). The V gene lost 6 bases and the J gene lost 2 bases, with 13 bases spanning the gap. The CDR3 DNA reads as TGCAGTGCCAACGGCCCGGGCAACTATGGCTACACCTTC. Its translation is CSANGPGNYGYTF.

The table lists this clonotype with a few counts. The rearrangement joins TRBV29-1 to TRBJ2-6, with D maybe TRBD2 (5 bases). V lost 6 bases and J 1 base, leaving 7 bases between the germline ends. Germline lookup yields CDR1 SQVTM and CDR2 ANQGSEA. The CDR3 totals 13 residues. CDR3 amino acids: CSVGESGANVLTF. CDR3 coding DNA: TGCAGCGTCGGGGAGTCTGGGGCCAACGTCCTGACTTTC.

V gene TRBV4-1 combines with J gene TRBJ2-3; 11 positions match TRBD2. The CDR3 has 15 amino acids. Germline loops: CDR1 MGHRA, CDR2 YSYEKL. V lost 2 bases, J lost 4 bases, and 2 bases stayed unmatched. The DNA of the CDR3 is TGCGCCAGCAGCCAATTAGCGGGGGGGCCAGATACGCAGTATTTT. Its translation: CASSQLAGGPDTQYF.